This T cell receptor (beta chain) was retrieved from a study of T cell changes during pregnancy in multiple sclerosis. The J segment lost 0 bases and the V segment lost 2 bases, leaving 12 bases of the junction unmatched. This CDR3 has 19 residues. Germline lookup yields CDR1 SQVTM and CDR2 ANQGSEA. Clones were sequenced by immunoSEQ multiplex PCR, and TCRdb holds only the in-frame ones, with some missing. Of 30,000 to 40,000 clones detected, 90% appear once; the ten largest clones hold approximately 0.5%. The chain combines TRBV29-1 with TRBJ2-7; 14 positions agree with TRBD2. The sequence derives from a female donor with multiple sclerosis, enrolled in a pregnancy study. This sample comprised CD4+ T cells from peripheral blood mononuclear cells, obtained in the second trimester of pregnancy. In DNA form, the CDR3 reads TGCAGCGTTGAATACTCCGGGACTAGCGGGAGAGGTAGCTCCTACGAGCAGTACTTC. It specifies CSVEYSGTSGRGSSYEQYF.